The rows below give T cell receptor beta chains drawn from one sample of a study of blood T cell repertoires in COVID-19. Generated by immunoSEQ multiplex PCR, the TCRdb table keeps only in-frame clones and is missing some. The repertoire holds 150,000 to 200,000 clones, with around 80% as singletons. Input material: peripheral blood. Source of these receptors: a human donor with acute or convalescent COVID-19. The donor label of this sample is uncertain. Each CDR3 is given with its conserved first and last residue. The D gene is left open where the match is weak.

V gene: TRBV28
J gene: TRBJ2-1
D gene: .
CDR3 protein: CATGGGRGVNEQFF

V gene: TRBV18
J gene: TRBJ2-3
D gene: .
CDR3 protein: CASSPESDTQYF

V gene: TRBV2
J gene: TRBJ1-1
D gene: TRBD1
CDR3 protein: CASIRDRTMNTEAFF

V gene: TRBV29-1
J gene: TRBJ1-1
D gene: .
CDR3 protein: CSVVQGPGVTEAFF

V gene: TRBV6-5
J gene: TRBJ1-1
D gene: TRBD1
CDR3 protein: CASSSGDRGRQAFF

V gene: TRBV27
J gene: TRBJ2-1
D gene: .
CDR3 protein: CASSLLGPMAEQFF

V gene: TRBV2
J gene: TRBJ2-2
D gene: .
CDR3 protein: CASRLAETGELFF

V gene: TRBV11-2
J gene: TRBJ1-2
D gene: .
CDR3 protein: CASSSQNYGYTF

V gene: TRBV7-9
J gene: TRBJ1-1
D gene: .
CDR3 protein: CASSFSLRTEAFF

V gene: TRBV18
J gene: TRBJ2-2
D gene: .
CDR3 protein: CASSPRLELSGELFF

V gene: TRBV29-1
J gene: TRBJ1-2
D gene: .
CDR3 protein: CSVDATGYGYTF

V gene: TRBV6-6
J gene: TRBJ1-1
D gene: TRBD1
CDR3 protein: CASSYSEGARTEAFF

V gene: TRBV30
J gene: TRBJ1-2
D gene: TRBD1
CDR3 protein: CAWSPQGQAFHGYTF

V gene: TRBV2
J gene: TRBJ2-6
D gene: TRBD1
CDR3 protein: CASSENHLRTGINSGANVLTF

V gene: TRBV5-1
J gene: TRBJ2-1
D gene: .
CDR3 protein: CASSVQQGKNEQFF

V gene: TRBV28
J gene: TRBJ2-1
D gene: .
CDR3 protein: CASSFAGVPYNEQFF

V gene: TRBV12-3/TRBV12-4
J gene: TRBJ2-3
D gene: .
CDR3 protein: CASSLFRTDTQYF

V gene: TRBV19
J gene: TRBJ2-7
D gene: TRBD1
CDR3 protein: CASSSRDRGLYEQYF

V gene: TRBV6-5
J gene: TRBJ1-2
D gene: .
CDR3 protein: CASTAQSGYGYTF

V gene: TRBV19
J gene: TRBJ1-2
D gene: .
CDR3 protein: CASIPLTGPRGTGYTF

V gene: TRBV7-2
J gene: TRBJ2-7
D gene: .
CDR3 protein: CASSLAIRDYEQYF

V gene: TRBV29-1
J gene: TRBJ1-2
D gene: .
CDR3 protein: CSGSEGYGYTF

V gene: TRBV5-8
J gene: TRBJ2-2
D gene: TRBD2
CDR3 protein: CASRGGLAATGELFF

V gene: TRBV2
J gene: TRBJ1-5
D gene: .
CDR3 protein: CASSASGTADLYINQPQHF

V gene: TRBV24-1
J gene: TRBJ2-2
D gene: .
CDR3 protein: CATSDFSPGELFF

V gene: TRBV29-1
J gene: TRBJ2-5
D gene: TRBD1
CDR3 protein: CSVYRTGIQETQYF

V gene: TRBV7-2
J gene: TRBJ2-1
D gene: TRBD1
CDR3 protein: CASSLGTGWQFF

V gene: TRBV28
J gene: TRBJ1-3
D gene: .
CDR3 protein: CASSLSVISGNTIYF

V gene: TRBV5-1
J gene: TRBJ1-1
D gene: TRBD1
CDR3 protein: CASSSGTALNTEAFF

V gene: TRBV18
J gene: TRBJ2-7
D gene: TRBD1
CDR3 protein: CASSPGTGIYEQYF

V gene: TRBV14
J gene: TRBJ2-5
D gene: TRBD2
CDR3 protein: CASSQDRGSGRAGETQYF

V gene: TRBV30
J gene: TRBJ2-5
D gene: .
CDR3 protein: CAWSVPSYQETQYF

V gene: TRBV5-1
J gene: TRBJ2-6
D gene: TRBD1
CDR3 protein: CASSLTGGANVLTF

V gene: TRBV4-1
J gene: TRBJ1-2
D gene: .
CDR3 protein: CASSAPSRGGTGYGYTF

V gene: TRBV20-1
J gene: TRBJ2-1
D gene: TRBD1
CDR3 protein: CSASTGGGSYNEQFF

V gene: TRBV3-1/TRBV3-2
J gene: TRBJ2-2
D gene: .
CDR3 protein: CASSPRDFNTGELFF

V gene: TRBV5-8
J gene: TRBJ1-2
D gene: .
CDR3 protein: CASSFVGAANYGYTF

V gene: TRBV21-1
J gene: TRBJ1-3
D gene: .
CDR3 protein: CASSKVSGAVWGTIYF

V gene: TRBV5-1
J gene: TRBJ2-7
D gene: TRBD2
CDR3 protein: CASSLLPGSGTSSYEQYF

V gene: TRBV27
J gene: TRBJ2-2
D gene: .
CDR3 protein: CASSATRGGTGELFF

V gene: TRBV24-1
J gene: TRBJ2-1
D gene: .
CDR3 protein: CATSDLSGGSDYNEQFF

V gene: TRBV6-4
J gene: TRBJ2-2
D gene: TRBD2
CDR3 protein: CASSDYGGSGTGELFF